These 26 T cell receptor beta chains were sequenced from one sample in a study of spatial heterogeneity in lung cancer. TCRdb ran MiXCR on the 5' RACE reads and lists one entry per CDR3 protein. The table has tens of thousands of distinct CDR3 sequences, approximately 12% seen once. The time point here: blood at routine non-recurrence follow-up after resection. The sample here was PBMCs, taken at follow-up. Source of these receptors: a male donor with early-stage non-small cell lung cancer.

This clonotype was counted at least ten times. The chain combines TRBV23-1 with TRBJ2-5; D is ambiguous. TRBV23-1 carries the ORF label, with uncertain function. There are 16 residues in the CDR3. Trimming took 4 bases from V and 0 from J, leaving 15 bases between them. CDR3 protein: CASSLPNFRNQETQYF. The CDR3 DNA is TGCGCCAGCAGTCTACCCAACTTCCGAAACCAAGAGACCCAGTACTTC.

V is TRBV7-8 and J is TRBJ2-7; TRBD1 or TRBD2 may be the D gene (5 bases each). The germline V gene has CDR1 SGHVS and CDR2 FQNEAQ. There are 14 residues in the CDR3. V gave up 3 bases and J gave up 1 base, with 10 bases separating them. The CDR3 here is CASSLGRWSYEQYF. CDR3 coding DNA: TGTGCCAGCAGCTTGGGACGGTGGTCCTACGAGCAGTACTTC.

There are many counts of this clonotype. The chain links TRBV24-1 to TRBJ2-1, with D uncertain. V lost 5 bases, J lost 2 bases, and 12 bases lay in between. The CDR3 runs 15 residues. Per the germline V gene, CDR1 is KGHDR and CDR2 is SFDVKD. The DNA of the CDR3 is TGTGCCACCAGTGGGGCAGGCAAACCCTACAATGAGCAGTTCTTC. Amino acids: CATSGAGKPYNEQFF.

This clonotype turned up a few times. The junction departs from germline at one end; a sequencing error may be responsible. The gene calls are TRBV7-9 and TRBJ1-2; a possible D gene is TRBD1 (5 bases). The CDR3 contains 14 residues. Germline CDR1 reads SEHNR; CDR2 reads FQNEAQ (reference sequence). In nucleotides, the CDR3 is TGTGCCAGCAGCGTAGCAGGGTTACAATATGGCTACACCTTC. Protein sequence: CASSVAGLQYGYTF.

This clonotype was counted a few times. An end of the junction does not agree with germline; a read error may underlie this. V is TRBV14 and J is TRBJ2-7, with TRBD2 identical over 8 bases. The CDR3 is 15 amino acids. From germline, CDR1 is SGHDN and CDR2 FVKESK. As DNA, the CDR3 is TGTGTCAGCAGCCAAACTCGGGGGGGCCGCTACGAGCAGTACTTC. It is translated as CVSSQTRGGRYEQYF.

This clonotype was observed at least ten times. The V call is TRBV12-3 or TRBV12-4, the J call TRBJ1-5; D remains ambiguous. Trimming stripped 8 bases from V and 9 bases from J, with 23 bases between. This CDR3 spans 15 amino acids. CDR3 DNA sequence: TGTGCCAGCGCCCAGGCGGGCCTTGATTCTCGGCCCCAGCATTTT. Translating it yields CASAQAGLDSRPQHF.

Ten or more counts support this clonotype. This chain connects TRBV24-1 to TRBJ2-3; 10 bases are shared with TRBD2. The length of the CDR3 is 16 residues. With 4 bases clipped from V and 1 base from J, the junction kept 4 bases outside the gene matches. The germline CDR1 and CDR2 sequences are KGHDR and SFDVKD. CDR3 amino acids: CATSDPSGSGTDTQYF. CDR3 in DNA: TGTGCCACCAGTGACCCTAGCGGGAGCGGCACAGATACGCAGTATTTT.

The V and J genes are TRBV28 and TRBJ2-5; D might be TRBD1 (5 bases). Trimming removed 5 bases from V and 7 bases from J, with 14 bases in between. CDR1 and CDR2 (germline): MDHEN, SYDVKM. The CDR3 length is 13 residues. CDR3 DNA: TGTGCCAGCAGTCGGCAGGGCCCCGGGACCCAGTACTTC. The encoded protein is CASSRQGPGTQYF.

This clonotype was counted many times. The rearrangement links TRBV29-1 to TRBJ1-1; no clear D. Germline V gene sequence: CDR1 SQVTM, CDR2 ANQGSEA. This CDR3 comprises 13 residues. The V and J ends lost 7 bases and 1 base respectively, with 13 bases between them. In nucleotides, the CDR3 is TGCAGCGCCGAGCATACGGAGAACACTGAAGCTTTCTTT. Translating gives CSAEHTENTEAFF.

This clonotype has ten or more counts. The J gene is TRBJ2-2, the V gene TRBV27, with D unresolved. V was cut by 6 bases and J by 5 bases, with 13 bases left in between. In germline, CDR1 is MNHEY, CDR2 SMNVEV (reference sequence). This CDR3 is 14 amino acids long. The CDR3 DNA follows: TGTGCCAGCAGCCTCAAGACCTCAACCGGGGAGCTGTTTTTT. The encoded protein is CASSLKTSTGELFF.

The chain is built from TRBV11-2 and TRBJ2-3; D not resolved. CDR3 length: 14 amino acids. The V and J ends lost 5 bases and 0 bases respectively, with 9 bases between them. The germline gives CDR1 SGHAT, CDR2 FQNNGV. This CDR3 is CASSTDSSTDTQYF. DNA of the CDR3: TGTGCCAGCAGCACAGATTCTAGCACAGATACGCAGTATTTT.

This clonotype was detected many times. This chain uses TRBV6-2 or TRBV6-3 with TRBJ1-1, with D tentatively TRBD1 (6 bases). Between the trimmed V and J ends, which lost 2 bases and 4 bases, there was a span of 17 bases. The germline gives CDR1 MNHEY, CDR2 SVGEGT. This CDR3 has 16 residues. Here the CDR3 reads CASSYAITGIGTEAFF. The CDR3 DNA reads TGTGCCAGCAGTTACGCGATAACAGGGATTGGCACTGAAGCTTTCTTT.

V gene TRBV6-5 combines with J gene TRBJ2-7; 7 nucleotides align to TRBD1. The CDR3 spans 14 residues. The trim removed 5 bases at V and 2 bases at J, leaving 6 bases unmatched. The germline gives CDR1 MNHEY, CDR2 SVGAGI. The CDR3 loop reads CASSPRDRTYEQYF. As DNA, the CDR3 is TGTGCCAGCAGTCCCCGGGACAGAACCTACGAGCAGTACTTC.

The gene calls are TRBV20-1 and TRBJ2-5; a possible D gene is TRBD1 (6 bases). Trimming removed 3 bases from V and 5 bases from J, with 13 bases in between. The CDR3 contains 13 residues. Germline lookup yields CDR1 DFQATT and CDR2 SNEGSKA (reference sequence). The CDR3 region has the DNA TGCAGTGCTAGTCCGACAGGTTTGGAGACCCAGTACTTC. It translates to CSASPTGLETQYF.

This clonotype has just a few counts. The chain couples TRBV15 to TRBJ2-5, with 9 bases lining up with TRBD2. The V gene end was trimmed by 2 bases and the J gene end by 5 bases; junction bases not matched to a gene: 12. The germline gives CDR1 LNHNV, CDR2 YYDKDF (reference sequence). The CDR3 covers 17 residues. The CDR3 loop is CATSRKPIRGGAETQYF. CDR3 nucleotides: TGTGCCACCAGCAGAAAACCCATCCGCGGGGGGGCGGAGACCCAGTACTTC. Based on the CDR3 plus reference TRBV15 and TRBJ2-5, the full variable domain is DAMVIQNPRYQVTQFGKPVTLSCSQTLNHNVMYWYQQKSSQAPKLLFHYYDKDFNNEADTPDNFQSRRPNTSFCFLDIRSPGLGDTAMYLCATSRKPIRGGAETQYFGPGTRLLVL.

This clonotype was detected a few times. The chain couples TRBV7-2 to TRBJ1-6; no firm D call. Germline-derived CDR1 and CDR2 are SGHTA and FQGNSA. Trimming removed 1 base at V and 5 bases at J, with 9 bases between. The CDR3 contains 15 residues. The CDR3 DNA sequence: TGTGCCAGCAGCTTAGTGCGTCAGAATAATTCACCCCTCCACTTT. Its protein product is CASSLVRQNNSPLHF. Full variable domain (rest looked up from reference TRBV7-2 and TRBJ1-6): GAGVSQSPSNKVTEKGKDVELRCDPISGHTALYWYRQSLGQGLEFLIYFQGNSAPDKSGLPSDRFSAERTGGSVSTLTIQRTQQEDSAVYLCASSLVRQNNSPLHFGNGTRLTVT.

This clonotype has ten or more counts. This sequence joins TRBV20-1 and TRBJ2-4, with TRBD2 matching over 10 bases. CDR1 is DFQATT, CDR2 SNEGSKA, per germline (reference sequence). CDR3 length: 15 residues. The junction had 13 bases not matched to a gene; V was cut back by 6 bases and J by 8 bases. The CDR3 DNA is TGCAGTGCCCCACAGGCTAGCGGGAGACAAGACATTCAGTACTTC. Translation gives CSAPQASGRQDIQYF.

This clonotype was seen more than once but under ten times. The gene calls are TRBV20-1 and TRBJ2-3; no definite D call. In germline, CDR1 is DFQATT, CDR2 SNEGSKA (reference sequence). This CDR3 comprises 11 residues. The V gene lost 6 bases and the J gene lost 1 base, with 5 bases spanning the gap. CDR3 DNA sequence: TGCAGTGCCGAGGGCACAGATACGCAGTATTTT. Translating gives CSAEGTDTQYF.

The rearrangement uses TRBV3-1 and TRBJ2-3; the D is unclear. The V gene lost 2 bases and the J gene lost 0 bases, with 6 bases spanning the gap. The CDR3 sequence is 14 residues long. Germline loops: CDR1 LGHDT, CDR2 YNNKEL (reference sequence). Here the CDR3 reads CASSQWASTDTQYF. CDR3 DNA: TGTGCCAGCAGCCAATGGGCTAGCACAGATACGCAGTATTTT.

This clonotype was seen repeatedly, ten times or more. The V and J genes are TRBV18 and TRBJ2-3; 14 positions agree with TRBD2. Per germline, CDR1 KGHSH and CDR2 LQKENI. The CDR3 runs 17 residues. Trimming at V came to 0 bases and at J to 6 bases, leaving 5 bases not matched to a gene. The CDR3 bases are TGTGCCAGCTCACCACCGGGACTAGCGGGAGAAATGGATACGCAGTATTTT. The encoded protein is CASSPPGLAGEMDTQYF.

V gene TRBV6-5 combines with J gene TRBJ2-3, with D possibly being TRBD1 (6 bases). This CDR3 spans 16 amino acids. Looked up from germline, CDR1 is MNHEY and CDR2 is SVGAGI. The germline V and J ends were trimmed by 0 bases and 0 bases, with 10 bases remaining between them. The CDR3 spells CASSYSYRASTDTQYF. As DNA, the CDR3 is TGTGCCAGCAGTTACTCCTACAGGGCTAGCACAGATACGCAGTATTTT.

This clonotype has ten or more counts. The chain joins TRBV7-2 to TRBJ1-5; D is unclear. Deletions cut 5 bases from V and 6 bases from J, with 8 bases between. The CDR3 extends over 12 amino acids. CDR1 and CDR2 (germline): SGHTA, FQGNSA. CDR3 loop: CASSLQSQPQHF. In DNA, the CDR3 is TGTGCCAGCAGCCTGCAGAGTCAGCCCCAGCATTTT.

The chain recombines TRBV5-1 with TRBJ2-5, with 10 bases aligning to TRBD1. The trim removed 2 bases at V and 5 bases at J, leaving 9 bases unmatched. The CDR3 is 16 amino acids. Germline CDR1 is SGHRS and CDR2 is YFSETQ. The chain's CDR3 is CASSFRDRGPQETQYF. The CDR3 nucleotides are TGCGCCAGCAGCTTCCGGGACAGGGGCCCACAGGAGACCCAGTACTTC.

This clonotype was seen at least ten times. The rearrangement uses TRBV20-1 and TRBJ1-6; possibly TRBD1 for D (5 bases). In germline, CDR1 is DFQATT, CDR2 SNEGSKA (reference sequence). This CDR3 is 15 amino acids long. The V and J ends lost 0 bases and 10 bases respectively, with 16 bases between them. The CDR3 DNA follows: TGCAGTGCTAGAGAGCAGGGTCTGGGAGGATCACCCCTCCACTTT. It encodes CSAREQGLGGSPLHF.

The CDR3 DNA sequence: TGTGCCAGCAGCTTCGGGACTAGCGGGGGTGAGACCCAGTACTTC. Its translation is CASSFGTSGGETQYF. The J gene is TRBJ2-5, the V gene TRBV7-2; 14 bases are shared with TRBD2. Germline CDR1 is SGHTA and CDR2 is FQGNSA. The CDR3 is 15 residues long. Trimming at V came to 3 bases and at J to 5 bases, leaving 2 bases not matched to a gene.

This clonotype was picked up many times. The chain carries TRBV7-8 and TRBJ2-1; 13 bases agree with TRBD2. Germline loops: CDR1 SGHVS, CDR2 FQNEAQ. Trimming cost V 5 bases and J 4 bases; bases outside gene matches: 5. The CDR3 is made up of 16 amino acids. In DNA form, the CDR3 reads TGTGCCAGCAGCCCCCAACTAGCGGGGGGGTACAATGAGCAGTTCTTC. Its protein product is CASSPQLAGGYNEQFF.